A single sample is the source of the 13 T cell receptor beta chains below, sequenced in a study of identical twins. Each CDR3 protein gets one entry after TCRdb re-called the 5' RACE reads with MiXCR. The sample shows 1.5 million or so distinct CDR3 sequences, around 33% of them seen only once. Source material: cord blood. The receptors derive from a newborn girl in good health.

This sequence joins TRBV28 and TRBJ1-1, with D maybe TRBD1 (5 bases). The CDR3 is 16 amino acids. Trimming removed 7 bases from V and 1 base from J, with 19 bases in between. Germline V gene lookup returns CDR1 MDHEN and CDR2 SYDVKM. The CDR3 loop reads CASNWAWGDPNTEAFF. DNA of the CDR3: TGTGCCAGCAACTGGGCGTGGGGGGACCCGAACACTGAAGCTTTCTTT.

The chain links TRBV10-3 to TRBJ2-3; D is unresolved. CDR1 is ENHRY and CDR2 is SYGVKD in the germline V gene. V gave up 3 bases and J gave up 3 bases, with 10 bases separating them. This CDR3 region has 14 residues. CDR3 in DNA: TGTGCCATCAGTGATGGGTGGGAAACAGATACGCAGTATTTT. Its translation is CAISDGWETDTQYF.

This clonotype has just a few counts. The rearrangement joins TRBV20-1 to TRBJ2-7; TRBD2 matches 7 bases. Unmatched junction bases numbered 7, after V lost 8 bases and J lost 0 bases. CDR1 DFQATT and CDR2 SNEGSKA come from the germline V gene (reference sequence). The CDR3 sequence is 13 residues long. DNA for the CDR3: TGCAGTACCTCAGGCGGGAGCTCCTACGAGCAGTACTTC. Encoded protein: CSTSGGSSYEQYF.

The V and J genes are TRBV6-1 and TRBJ2-3; D is unresolved. The CDR3 length is 13 residues. CDR1 and CDR2 (germline): MNHNS, SASEGT. The ends were cut back, 7 bases at V and 0 bases at J, with 8 bases in the middle. CDR3 sequence reads: CASNGDSTDTQYF. The CDR3 DNA sequence: TGTGCCAGCAACGGCGACAGCACAGATACGCAGTATTTT.

The chain couples TRBV30 to TRBJ1-5, with D unclear. CDR1 is GTSNPN and CDR2 is SVGIG in the germline V gene (reference sequence). V lost 1 base to trimming and J lost 0 bases, with 7 bases between them. This CDR3 is built from 14 residues. The CDR3, as DNA: TGTGCCTGGAGTGCGGCCCTTAGCAATCAGCCCCAGCATTTT. As protein: CAWSAALSNQPQHF. Using reference TRBV30 and TRBJ1-5 for the parts outside the CDR3, the full variable domain is SQTIHQWPATLVQPVGSPLSLECTVEGTSNPNLYWYRQAAGRGLQLLFYSVGIGQISSEVPQNLSASRPQDRQFILSSKKLLLSDSGFYLCAWSAALSNQPQHFGDGTRLSIL.

A single count supports this clonotype. The chain links TRBV4-2 to TRBJ2-1; no clear D gene. The CDR3 length is 12 residues. Trimming took off 2 bases at V and 6 bases at J, with 5 bases between the two ends. Germline V gene lookup returns CDR1 LGHNA and CDR2 YNFKEQ. Here the CDR3 DNA reads TGTGCCAGCAGCCAATCCATCAATGAGCAGTTCTTC. It specifies CASSQSINEQFF.

V is TRBV2 and J is TRBJ2-3; TRBD2 might be the D (5 bases). This CDR3 has 16 residues. From germline, CDR1 is SNHLY and CDR2 FYNNEI. The ends were cut back, 3 bases at V and 0 bases at J, with 13 bases in the middle. The CDR3 bases are TGTGCCAGCAGTGAGGTCGGGAACACTAGCACAGATACGCAGTATTTT. Its translation: CASSEVGNTSTDTQYF.

This clonotype has just a few counts. The rearrangement joins TRBV12-3 or TRBV12-4 to TRBJ1-1; 7 bases line up with TRBD1. Unmatched junction bases numbered 5, after V lost 4 bases and J lost 3 bases. The CDR3 runs to 14 residues. CDR3 region: CASSYRGGDTEAFF. CDR3 in DNA: TGTGCCAGCAGTTACAGGGGCGGGGACACTGAAGCTTTCTTT.

A word on this clonotype: This may stem from a read error, because a much larger clone lies one nucleotide away. The chain combines TRBV20-1 with TRBJ2-7; either TRBD1 or TRBD2 may fit D (5 bases each). The CDR3 sequence is 15 residues long. V was shortened by 6 bases and J by 3 bases, with 21 bases between the two germline ends. The germline V gene has CDR1 DFQATT and CDR2 SNEGSKA (reference sequence). The CDR3 DNA reads as TGCAGTGCATCCGGGACCCCAAGGGCCCGCTACGAGCAGTACTTC. It encodes CSASGTPRARYEQYF.

The sample holds a few counts of this clonotype. V gene TRBV4-1 combines with J gene TRBJ2-3; perhaps TRBD1 as D (5 bases). In germline, CDR1 is MGHRA, CDR2 YSYEKL. The CDR3 sequence is 16 residues long. V was pared by 0 bases and J by 0 bases, with 10 bases between. Here the CDR3 reads CASSQERGVSTDTQYF. CDR3 nucleotides: TGCGCCAGCAGCCAAGAAAGGGGTGTCAGCACAGATACGCAGTATTTT.

The rearrangement links TRBV4-2 to TRBJ2-3, with TRBD2 matching over 7 bases. CDR1 and CDR2 from the germline V gene are LGHNA and YNFKEQ. Trimming took 2 bases from V and 5 from J; bases not matched to a gene: 16. The CDR3 loop spans 18 amino acids. CDR3 in amino acids: CASSQYPSSGGSVDTQYF. The CDR3 coding sequence is TGTGCCAGCAGCCAATACCCCTCCTCCGGGGGGAGTGTAGATACGCAGTATTTT.

This clonotype was detected only a few times. The rearrangement joins TRBV12-3 or TRBV12-4 to TRBJ2-7; 11 bases agree with TRBD2. With V trimmed by 6 bases and J by 3 bases, 10 bases remained unmatched. This CDR3 is built from 16 residues. CDR3 region: CASSNRLAGYLYEQYF. Here the CDR3 DNA reads TGTGCCAGCAGCAACCGACTAGCGGGATATCTCTACGAGCAGTACTTC.

V is TRBV12-5 and J is TRBJ2-1; a weak D match, TRBD2 (7 bases). The J call may be faulty, since TRBJ2-7 better matches the DNA end. The CDR3 totals 17 residues. The germline V gene has CDR1 LGHNT and CDR2 FRNRAP. The CDR3 DNA follows: TGTGCTAGTGGTTTGGTACGGAGGGGGGGACCCTACAATGAGCAGTACTTC. It encodes CASGLVRRGGPYNEQYF.